The T cell receptor (beta chain) described here comes from a study of blood T cell repertoires in COVID-19. Measured with immunoSEQ multiplex PCR; TCRdb has only the in-frame clones, and not every one. The repertoire includes 400,000 to 450,000 clones, around nine tenths of them detected once, and about 1.6% sits in the top ten. Germline V lookup: CDR1 MNHEY, CDR2 SVGEGT. V gave up 5 bases and J gave up 2 bases, with 18 bases separating them. The CDR3 runs 16 residues. Sample: peripheral blood. The chain links TRBV6-2 or TRBV6-3 to TRBJ1-2, with D perhaps TRBD1 (6 bases). The clonotype was recovered from a woman in her thirties or forties with COVID-19, enrolled during active disease. The CDR3 protein is CASSDPLGAGNYGYTF. CDR3 bases: TGTGCCAGCAGTGACCCGTTGGGGGCAGGAAACTATGGCTACACCTTC.